The 19 T cell receptor beta chains listed next were all sequenced from one sample in a study of blood T cells in healthy people across ages. Combining a sample-barcoded 5' primer with a J-beta primer mix, a second PCR ran for 7 to 11 cycles. MiXCR, run by TCRdb on the 5' RACE reads, gives a single entry per CDR3 protein. The sample lists roughly 1,000,000 distinct CDR3 sequences; about 25% were seen once. These data also featured in a second study, about T cells of mothers and their children.

The sequencing input was blood. Receptor source: a girl aged 2 to 9 in good health.

This clonotype was observed a handful of times. The rearrangement joins TRBV29-1 to TRBJ2-7, with 7 bases matching TRBD1. The CDR3 consists of 13 residues. V was clipped by 6 bases and J by 0 bases; unmatched bases: 5. Germline V lookup: CDR1 SQVTM, CDR2 ANQGSEA. CDR3 amino acids: CSVGTESSYEQYF. The CDR3 bases are TGCAGCGTGGGGACAGAGAGCTCCTACGAGCAGTACTTC.

The chain carries TRBV7-6 and TRBJ1-6; no clear D gene. The germline V gene encodes CDR1 SGHVS and CDR2 FNYEAQ. The CDR3 sequence is 18 residues long. With 1 base removed from V and 1 base from J, the gap between germline ends came to 14 bases. The CDR3 DNA reads as TGTGCCAGCAGCTTAGATCCCGGATCTGGATCCTATAATTCACCCCTCCACTTT. It yields the protein CASSLDPGSGSYNSPLHF.

This chain uses TRBV20-1 with TRBJ1-2; D remains ambiguous. CDR1 is DFQATT and CDR2 is SNEGSKA in the germline V gene (reference sequence). The V gene lost 2 bases and the J gene lost 5 bases, with 12 bases spanning the gap. This CDR3 has 13 amino acids. The CDR3 loop reads CSARPPTEYGYTF. CDR3 bases: TGCAGTGCTAGACCCCCGACTGAATATGGCTACACCTTC.

A few counts support this clonotype. This chain uses TRBV4-1 with TRBJ2-1, with 8 positions matching TRBD2. The J call is uncertain, as TRBJ2-5 better fits the DNA end. This CDR3 comprises 17 residues. Germline values: CDR1 MGHRA, CDR2 YSYEKL. In DNA, the CDR3 is TGCGCCAGCAGCCTATACCCGGCGGGAGGTACTGGTGCGACCCAGTACTTC. Amino acids: CASSLYPAGGTGATQYF.

The sample holds a few counts of this clonotype. This rearrangement joins TRBV6-2 or TRBV6-3 to TRBJ2-7; D might be TRBD1 (5 bases). The germline CDR1 and CDR2 sequences are MNHEY and SVGEGT. There are 19 residues in the CDR3. V was trimmed by 0 bases and J by 0 bases, leaving 21 bases between them. The CDR3 reads CASSYSSLSVKGASYEQYF. CDR3 sequence (DNA): TGTGCCAGCAGTTACTCGAGCTTGTCGGTCAAAGGGGCCTCCTACGAGCAGTACTTC.

This clonotype was recorded a few times. CDR3 region: CASNRWSSYNEQFF. The CDR3 DNA reads as TGTGCCAGCAACCGTTGGAGCTCCTACAATGAGCAGTTCTTC. This chain uses TRBV27 with TRBJ2-1; no reliable D call. Germline V gene lookup returns CDR1 MNHEY and CDR2 SMNVEV (reference sequence). The CDR3 has 14 amino acids. Trimming left V 7 bases short and J 0 bases short, with 10 bases between.

J is TRBJ2-7 and V is TRBV5-4; D gene ambiguous. Trimming took off 2 bases at V and 0 bases at J, with 12 bases between the two ends. In germline, CDR1 is SGHNT, CDR2 YYREEE (reference sequence). The length of the CDR3 is 15 residues. DNA for the CDR3: TGTGCCAGCAGCTTCGGTCTTTCGGGCTCCTACGAGCAGTACTTC. Translation: CASSFGLSGSYEQYF.

This clonotype occurred many times. This rearrangement joins TRBV14 to TRBJ1-1, with TRBD1 matching over 8 bases. V dropped 5 bases and J dropped 4; count of bases not matched to a gene: 3. Looked up from germline, CDR1 is SGHDN and CDR2 is FVKESK. The CDR3 spans 13 residues. The CDR3 DNA reads as TGTGCCAGCAGCTCTACAGGGGGCACTGAAGCTTTCTTT. This encodes CASSSTGGTEAFF.

This clonotype has more than one count but fewer than ten. The chain has TRBV7-2 and TRBJ2-7; 7 bases map to TRBD2. From germline, CDR1 is SGHTA and CDR2 FQGNSA. The CDR3 has 16 residues. With 1 base clipped from V and 0 bases from J, the junction kept 6 bases outside the gene matches. CDR3 nucleotides: TGTGCCAGCAGCTTAGAATTGTGGGGGGGCTCCTACGAGCAGTACTTC. Translated: CASSLELWGGSYEQYF. The complete variable domain, with remaining parts taken from reference TRBV7-2 and TRBJ2-7, reads GAGVSQSPSNKVTEKGKDVELRCDPISGHTALYWYRQSLGQGLEFLIYFQGNSAPDKSGLPSDRFSAERTGGSVSTLTIQRTQQEDSAVYLCASSLELWGGSYEQYFGPGTRLTVT.

DNA for the CDR3: TGTGCCAGCAGTGCCTTATCTCCTTTTGACAGGGGTGATACGCAGTATTTT. As protein: CASSALSPFDRGDTQYF. The chain employs TRBV27 and TRBJ2-3; 8 bases are a match to TRBD1. CDR1 is MNHEY and CDR2 is SMNVEV in the germline V gene (reference sequence). The CDR3 is made up of 17 amino acids. The trim removed 5 bases at V and 6 bases at J, leaving 16 bases unmatched.

This clonotype came up a few times. The J gene is TRBJ1-2, the V gene TRBV29-1; TRBD1 is a possible D gene (5 bases). V was pared by 3 bases and J by 4 bases, with 12 bases between. This CDR3 has 13 residues. Germline V gives CDR1 SQVTM, CDR2 ANQGSEA. The CDR3 here is CSVEKTGSYGYTF. Written as DNA, the CDR3 is TGCAGCGTTGAGAAAACAGGTTCCTATGGCTACACCTTC.

This rearrangement joins TRBV15 to TRBJ2-1; 12 positions match TRBD2. Losses at the gene ends were 1 base for V and 8 bases for J; bases not matched to a gene: 3. The germline V gene encodes CDR1 LNHNV and CDR2 YYDKDF (reference sequence). This CDR3 contains 15 residues. In nucleotides, the CDR3 is TGTGCCACCAGCAGAGGGACTAGCGGGATCGATGAGCAGTTCTTC. It codes for CATSRGTSGIDEQFF.

This clonotype was observed a handful of times. The chain uses TRBV28 and TRBJ1-2; D is perhaps TRBD1 (5 bases). V was shortened by 8 bases and J by 2 bases, with 12 bases between the two germline ends. Germline lookup yields CDR1 MDHEN and CDR2 SYDVKM. This CDR3 comprises 13 residues. CDR3 in amino acids: CASHEAGNYGYTF. The CDR3 DNA follows: TGTGCCAGCCATGAGGCAGGGAACTATGGCTACACCTTC.

This clonotype has only one observation. CDR3 nucleotides: TGTGCCAGCAGCTTTGACTGGGGGGTGCGGGAGACCCAGTACTTC. Translated: CASSFDWGVRETQYF. V is TRBV11-2 and J is TRBJ2-1; maybe TRBD2 (6 bases). The J call may be in error: the DNA end matches TRBJ2-5 better. CDR3 length: 15 amino acids. CDR1 and CDR2 (germline): SGHAT, FQNNGV.

The chain combines TRBV7-2 with TRBJ2-3; 12 positions agree with TRBD2. CDR1 and CDR2 from the germline V gene are SGHTA and FQGNSA. This CDR3 comprises 19 residues. V lost 3 bases, J lost 2 bases, and 12 bases stayed unmatched. CDR3 amino acids: CASSFRLAGDPRVTDTQYF. The CDR3 region has the DNA TGTGCCAGCAGCTTCAGACTAGCGGGGGACCCACGGGTCACAGATACGCAGTATTTT.

A few counts support this clonotype. The gene calls are TRBV7-9 and TRBJ2-5; D gene unclear. Per the germline V gene, CDR1 is SEHNR and CDR2 is FQNEAQ (reference sequence). The CDR3 loop spans 14 amino acids. The germline V and J ends were trimmed by 3 bases and 5 bases, with 13 bases remaining between them. The CDR3 loop reads CASSFSGLGETQYF. The CDR3 nucleotides are TGTGCCAGCAGCTTTTCAGGCCTCGGGGAGACCCAGTACTTC.

This clonotype showed up just a few times. V is TRBV28 and J is TRBJ2-7; D call uncertain. Germline V gene data show CDR1 as MDHEN and CDR2 as SYDVKM. The CDR3 extends over 15 amino acids. With 7 bases removed from V and 5 bases from J, the gap between germline ends came to 21 bases. In nucleotides, the CDR3 is TGTGCCAGCATTTCCGGCCTACTTCCTCCAGACGAGCAGTACTTC. Its translation is CASISGLLPPDEQYF.

This sequence joins TRBV29-1 and TRBJ2-5; 8 positions agree with TRBD2. V shed 5 bases, J shed 2 bases, and the junction held 13 bases outside the gene matches. Germline assignment: CDR1 SQVTM and CDR2 ANQGSEA. The CDR3 has 16 amino acids. The CDR3, as DNA: TGCAGCGTTCGGGGGCTGGTGCGGGGGGCACAAGAGACCCAGTACTTC. Its translation is CSVRGLVRGAQETQYF.

In its sample, this clonotype was seen a few times. V usage is TRBV2 and J usage is TRBJ1-1; D might be TRBD1 (5 bases). The CDR3 is 15 residues long. Looked up from germline, CDR1 is SNHLY and CDR2 is FYNNEI. The V end lost 8 bases, the J end lost 0 bases, and 16 bases lay between the germline ends. The CDR3 DNA follows: TGTGCCAGCCGGGGGACCCGGACGGTGAACACTGAAGCTTTCTTT. This encodes CASRGTRTVNTEAFF.